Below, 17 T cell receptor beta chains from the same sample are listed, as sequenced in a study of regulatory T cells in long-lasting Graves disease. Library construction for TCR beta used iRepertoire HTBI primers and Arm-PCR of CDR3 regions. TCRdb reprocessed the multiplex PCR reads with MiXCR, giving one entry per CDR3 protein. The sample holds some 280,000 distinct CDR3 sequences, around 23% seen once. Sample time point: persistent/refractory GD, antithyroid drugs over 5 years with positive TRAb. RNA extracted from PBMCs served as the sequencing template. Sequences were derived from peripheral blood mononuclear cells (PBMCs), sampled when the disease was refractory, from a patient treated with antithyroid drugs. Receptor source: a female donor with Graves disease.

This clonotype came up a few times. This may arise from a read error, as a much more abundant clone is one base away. The CDR3 nucleotides are TGTGCCAGCAAGGGCGGGAGCCAGACCTACGAGCAGTGCTTC. Encoded protein: CASKGGSQTYEQCF. The V call is TRBV2, the J call TRBJ2-7; 7 nucleotides match TRBD2. This CDR3 spans 14 amino acids. Germline CDR1 is SNHLY and CDR2 is FYNNEI.

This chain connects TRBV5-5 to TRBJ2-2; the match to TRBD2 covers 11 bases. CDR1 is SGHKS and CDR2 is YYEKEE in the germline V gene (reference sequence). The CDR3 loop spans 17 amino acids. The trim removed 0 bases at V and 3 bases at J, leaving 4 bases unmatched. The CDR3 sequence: CASSLVLAGGDTGELFF. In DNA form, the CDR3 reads TGTGCCAGCAGCTTGGTCTTAGCGGGAGGGGACACCGGGGAGCTGTTTTTT.

The CDR3 nucleotides are TGCAGTGCTAGCCCACAGGGGTACGGGGGGAACACTGAAGCTTTCTTT. It translates to CSASPQGYGGNTEAFF. The chain joins TRBV20-1 to TRBJ1-1; 7 nucleotides match TRBD1. This CDR3 comprises 16 residues. J gave up 1 base and V 3 bases, and 11 bases lay outside the gene matches. CDR1 and CDR2 from the germline V gene are DFQATT and SNEGSKA (reference sequence).

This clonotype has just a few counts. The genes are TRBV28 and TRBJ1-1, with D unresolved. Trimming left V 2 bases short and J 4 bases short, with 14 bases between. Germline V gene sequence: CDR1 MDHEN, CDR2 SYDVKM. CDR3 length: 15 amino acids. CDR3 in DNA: TGTGCCAGCAGTTTACCGGGGTTCGTGTTCACTGAAGCTTTCTTT. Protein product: CASSLPGFVFTEAFF.

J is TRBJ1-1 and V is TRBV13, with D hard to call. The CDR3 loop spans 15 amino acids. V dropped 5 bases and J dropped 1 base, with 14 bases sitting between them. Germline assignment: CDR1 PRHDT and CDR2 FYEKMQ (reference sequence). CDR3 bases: TGTGCCAGCAGCCTGGGAGGAGGGTCGAACACTGAAGCTTTCTTT. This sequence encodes CASSLGGGSNTEAFF.

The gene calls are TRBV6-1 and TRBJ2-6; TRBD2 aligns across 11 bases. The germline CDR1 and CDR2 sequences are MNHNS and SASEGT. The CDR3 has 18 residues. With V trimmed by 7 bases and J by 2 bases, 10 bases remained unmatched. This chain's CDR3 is CASNLRLAGRTGANVLTF. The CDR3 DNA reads TGTGCCAGCAACCTTCGACTAGCGGGACGGACTGGGGCCAACGTCCTGACTTTC.

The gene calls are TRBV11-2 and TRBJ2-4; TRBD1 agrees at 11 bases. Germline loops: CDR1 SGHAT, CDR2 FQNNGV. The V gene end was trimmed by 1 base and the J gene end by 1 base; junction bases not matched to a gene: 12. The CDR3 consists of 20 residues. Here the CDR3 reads CASSLVLGQGAREAKNIQYF. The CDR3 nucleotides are TGTGCCAGCAGCTTAGTTCTAGGACAGGGGGCGCGTGAGGCCAAAAACATTCAGTACTTC. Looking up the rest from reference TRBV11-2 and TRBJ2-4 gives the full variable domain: EAGVAQSPRYKIIEKRQSVAFWCNPISGHATLYWYQQILGQGPKLLIQFQNNGVVDDSQLPKDRFSAERLKGVDSTLKIQPAKLEDSAVYLCASSLVLGQGAREAKNIQYFGAGTRLSVL.

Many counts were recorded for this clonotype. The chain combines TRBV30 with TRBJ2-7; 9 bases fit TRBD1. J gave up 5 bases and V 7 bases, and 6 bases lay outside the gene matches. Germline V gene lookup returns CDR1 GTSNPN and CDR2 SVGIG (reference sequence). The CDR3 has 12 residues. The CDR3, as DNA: TGTGCCTCCGGGACAGGGATCCACGAGCAGTACTTC. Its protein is CASGTGIHEQYF.

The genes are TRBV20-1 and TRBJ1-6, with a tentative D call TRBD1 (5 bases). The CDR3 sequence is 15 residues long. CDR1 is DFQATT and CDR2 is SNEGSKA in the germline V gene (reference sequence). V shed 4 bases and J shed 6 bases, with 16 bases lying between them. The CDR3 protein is CSAKAVLQGNSPLHF. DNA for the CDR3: TGCAGTGCTAAGGCAGTCCTGCAGGGTAATTCACCCCTCCACTTT.

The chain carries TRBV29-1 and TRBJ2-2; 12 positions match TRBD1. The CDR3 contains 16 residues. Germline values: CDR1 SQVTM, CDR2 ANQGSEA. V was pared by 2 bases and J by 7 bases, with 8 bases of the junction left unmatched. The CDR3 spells CSVEPRDRGLDGELFF. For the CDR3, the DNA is TGCAGCGTTGAACCCCGGGACAGGGGGCTAGACGGGGAGCTGTTTTTT.

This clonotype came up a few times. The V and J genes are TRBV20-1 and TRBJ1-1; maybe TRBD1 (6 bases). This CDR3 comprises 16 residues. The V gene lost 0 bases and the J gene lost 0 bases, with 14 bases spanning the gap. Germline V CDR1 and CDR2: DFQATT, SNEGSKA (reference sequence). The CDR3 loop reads CSARDFQGWMNTEAFF. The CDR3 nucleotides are TGCAGTGCTAGAGATTTCCAGGGGTGGATGAACACTGAAGCTTTCTTT.

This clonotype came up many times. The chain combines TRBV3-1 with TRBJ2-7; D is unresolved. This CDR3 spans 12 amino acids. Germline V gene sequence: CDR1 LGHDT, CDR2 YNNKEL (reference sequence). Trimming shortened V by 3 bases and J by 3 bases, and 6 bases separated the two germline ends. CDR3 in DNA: TGTGCCAGCAGCCATTCGCACTACGAGCAGTACTTC. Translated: CASSHSHYEQYF.

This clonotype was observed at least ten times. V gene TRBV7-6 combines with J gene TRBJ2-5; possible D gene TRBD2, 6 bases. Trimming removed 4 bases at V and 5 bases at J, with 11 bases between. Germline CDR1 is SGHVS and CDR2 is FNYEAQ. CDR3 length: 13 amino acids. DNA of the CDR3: TGTGCCAGCAGCTACGGGACTGTGGAGACCCAGTACTTC. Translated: CASSYGTVETQYF.

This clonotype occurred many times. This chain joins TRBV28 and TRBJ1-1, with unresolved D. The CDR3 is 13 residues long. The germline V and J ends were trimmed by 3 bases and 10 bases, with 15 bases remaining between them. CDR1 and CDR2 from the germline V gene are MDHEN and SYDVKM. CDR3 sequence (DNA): TGTGCCAGCAGTTTTGTCCGTTGGGCGGTAGCTTTCTTT. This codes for CASSFVRWAVAFF.

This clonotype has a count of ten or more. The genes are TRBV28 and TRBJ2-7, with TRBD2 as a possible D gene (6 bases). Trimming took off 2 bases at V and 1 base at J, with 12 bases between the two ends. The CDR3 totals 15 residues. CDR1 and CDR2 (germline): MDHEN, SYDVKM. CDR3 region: CASSLSGGNSYEQYF. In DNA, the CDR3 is TGTGCCAGCAGTTTAAGCGGCGGGAATTCCTACGAGCAGTACTTC.

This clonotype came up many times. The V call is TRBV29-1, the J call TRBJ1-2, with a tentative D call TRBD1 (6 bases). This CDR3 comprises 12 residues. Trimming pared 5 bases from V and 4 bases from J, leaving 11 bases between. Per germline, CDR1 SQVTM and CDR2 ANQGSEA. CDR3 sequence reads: CSVRQGSYGYTF. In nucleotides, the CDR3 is TGCAGCGTTAGGCAGGGGAGCTATGGCTACACCTTC.

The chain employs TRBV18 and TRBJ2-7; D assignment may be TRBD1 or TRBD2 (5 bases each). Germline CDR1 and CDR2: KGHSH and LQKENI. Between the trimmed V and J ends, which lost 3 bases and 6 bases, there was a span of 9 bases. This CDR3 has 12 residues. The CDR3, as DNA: TGTGCCAGCTCACCTGAGGGACGCGAGCAGTACTTC. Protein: CASSPEGREQYF.